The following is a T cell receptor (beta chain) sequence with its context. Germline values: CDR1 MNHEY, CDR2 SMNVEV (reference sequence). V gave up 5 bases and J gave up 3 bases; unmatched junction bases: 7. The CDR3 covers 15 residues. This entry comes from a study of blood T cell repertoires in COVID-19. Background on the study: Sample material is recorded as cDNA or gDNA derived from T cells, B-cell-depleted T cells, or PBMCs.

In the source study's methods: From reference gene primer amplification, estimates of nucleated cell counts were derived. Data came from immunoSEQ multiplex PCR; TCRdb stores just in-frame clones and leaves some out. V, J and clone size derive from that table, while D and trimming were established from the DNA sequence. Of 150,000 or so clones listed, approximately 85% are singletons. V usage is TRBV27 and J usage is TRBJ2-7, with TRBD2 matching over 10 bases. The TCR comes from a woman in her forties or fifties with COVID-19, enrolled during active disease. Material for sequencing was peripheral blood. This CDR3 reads CASSPLSGGYYEQYF. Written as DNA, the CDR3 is TGTGCCAGCAGTCCCCTTAGCGGGGGGTACTACGAGCAGTACTTC.